These 24 T cell receptor beta chains originate from one sample sequenced in a study of blood T cell repertoires in COVID-19. Libraries were prepared by immunoSEQ multiplex PCR; TCRdb keeps only in-frame clonotypes and omits some of them. The profile shows 200,000 to 250,000 clones, roughly 88% of them singletons. The sequencing input was PBMCs or T cells enriched from blood (not recorded which). Receptors originate from a woman in her forties or fifties with acute COVID-19.

The chain links TRBV2 to TRBJ1-1, with TRBD1 matching 8 bases. Germline V gene sequence: CDR1 SNHLY, CDR2 FYNNEI. CDR3 size: 16 residues. The V gene end was trimmed by 3 bases and the J gene end by 3 bases; junction bases not matched to a gene: 9. The CDR3 nucleotides read TGTGCCAGCAGTGATGGGCAGGGGGCCCCGTACACTGAAGCTTTCTTT. Translating it yields CASSDGQGAPYTEAFF.

This chain links TRBV9 with TRBJ1-1; 8 positions match TRBD1. CDR1 is SGDLS, CDR2 YYNGEE, per germline. CDR3 length: 16 residues. J gave up 7 bases and V 0 bases, and 11 bases lay outside the gene matches. CDR3 sequence: CASSVAAGGASSEAFF. In DNA form, the CDR3 reads TGTGCCAGCAGCGTAGCGGCAGGGGGCGCGTCGAGTGAAGCTTTCTTT.

CDR3 in amino acids: CASSSRGPQETQYF. DNA for the CDR3: TGTGCCAGCAGCTCCAGGGGACCGCAAGAGACCCAGTACTTC. The chain couples TRBV11-3 to TRBJ2-5; TRBD1 is a possible D gene (6 bases). CDR1 SGHNT and CDR2 YENEEA come from the germline V gene. The V and J ends lost 4 bases and 2 bases respectively, with 11 bases between them. The CDR3 has 14 residues.

V is TRBV21-1 and J is TRBJ1-5; TRBD1, the table's D call, lacks a check against the DNA. TRBV21-1 is tagged as a pseudogene. The CDR3 spans 17 residues. The CDR3 DNA reads as TGTGCCAGCAGCAAAAAGGGGGTAGGCAGGGGTGATCAGCCCCAGCATTTT. It yields the protein CASSKKGVGRGDQPQHF.

The V call is TRBV7-6, the J call TRBJ2-7; TRBD2 agrees at 10 bases. V shed 5 bases and J 2 bases; nucleotides not matched to a gene: 9. Germline lookup yields CDR1 SGHVS and CDR2 FNYEAQ. This CDR3 region has 16 residues. CDR3 residues: CASSPGTSDRTYEQYF. Written as DNA, the CDR3 is TGTGCCAGCAGCCCCGGGACTAGCGACCGCACCTACGAGCAGTACTTC.

This clone came up once. The V call is TRBV27, the J call TRBJ1-1; D is perhaps TRBD1 (5 bases). Trimming stripped 1 base from V and 1 base from J, with 25 bases between. This CDR3 is built from 20 residues. In germline, CDR1 is MNHEY, CDR2 SMNVEV (reference sequence). As DNA, the CDR3 is TGTGCCAGCAGTTTATTGTGGATAGAACTTGACAGCCTCCCGAACACTGAAGCTTTCTTT. This gives the protein CASSLLWIELDSLPNTEAFF.

As regards this clone: The junction departs from germline at one end; a sequencing error may be responsible. The V and J genes are TRBV7-2 and TRBJ1-1, with 9 bases matching TRBD1. Germline V gene lookup returns CDR1 SGHTA and CDR2 FQGNSA. This CDR3 has 13 residues. In nucleotides, the CDR3 is TGTGCCAGCAGCTTAGCAGGGACAGGGAGTATTCCCTTT. Its translation: CASSLAGTGSIPF.

This clone was counted between two and nine times. The chain couples TRBV19 to TRBJ1-5, with 9 bases identical to TRBD1. The germline V gene encodes CDR1 LNHDA and CDR2 SQIVND (reference sequence). The trim removed 1 base at V and 4 bases at J, leaving 11 bases unmatched. The CDR3 has 18 amino acids. Written as DNA, the CDR3 is TGTGCCAGTAGTATAGGGCGGGGAACAGGGGGCGGAAATCAGCCCCAGCATTTT. Its protein product is CASSIGRGTGGGNQPQHF.

CDR3 protein: CASSLRQGNEQFF. Here the CDR3 DNA reads TGTGCCAGCAGCCTTCGACAGGGAAATGAGCAGTTCTTC. The rearrangement joins TRBV28 to TRBJ2-1; 7 bases fit TRBD1. The germline V gene has CDR1 MDHEN and CDR2 SYDVKM. Losses at the gene ends were 6 bases for V and 7 bases for J; bases not matched to a gene: 6. This CDR3 region has 13 residues.

Comment on this clone: The same CDR3 is also encoded by other DNA sequences in this sample. This rearrangement joins TRBV9 to TRBJ1-5; D possibly corresponds to TRBD1 (5 bases). V lost 0 bases and J lost 4, with 8 bases in between. Germline V gene data show CDR1 as SGDLS and CDR2 as YYNGEE. This CDR3 contains 14 residues. CDR3 in DNA: TGTGCCAGCAGCGTAGCGGGGGGTAATCAGCCCCAGCATTTT. Protein product: CASSVAGGNQPQHF.

V usage is TRBV28 and J usage is TRBJ1-2, with D unclear. The CDR3 totals 12 residues. Trimming shortened V by 2 bases and J by 8 bases, and 9 bases separated the two germline ends. Germline lookup yields CDR1 MDHEN and CDR2 SYDVKM. The CDR3 reads CASSLSWEGYTF. The CDR3 nucleotides read TGTGCCAGCAGTTTAAGCTGGGAGGGCTACACCTTC.

The chain's CDR3 is CASSQASGRSYEQYF. CDR3 in DNA: TGTGCCAGCAGCCAAGCTAGCGGGAGGTCCTACGAGCAGTACTTC. The rearrangement uses TRBV4-2 and TRBJ2-7, with TRBD2 matching 11 bases. V lost 1 base and J lost 1; bases outside the gene matches: 0. The length of the CDR3 is 15 residues. Germline-derived CDR1 and CDR2 are LGHNA and YNFKEQ.

J is TRBJ2-7 and V is TRBV6-5; 9 bases are a match to TRBD1. The CDR3 spans 14 residues. The germline V gene has CDR1 MNHEY and CDR2 SVGAGI. The trim removed 7 bases at V and 4 bases at J, leaving 8 bases unmatched. This chain's CDR3 is CASTEDRGSYEQYF. The CDR3 DNA reads as TGTGCCAGCACCGAAGACAGGGGGTCGTACGAGCAGTACTTC.

This chain connects TRBV5-1 to TRBJ1-4; no reliable D call. The ends were cut back, 5 bases at V and 6 bases at J, with 14 bases in the middle. The CDR3 loop spans 14 amino acids. CDR1 is SGHRS, CDR2 YFSETQ, per germline. The CDR3 protein is CASSKGSGDEKLFF. CDR3 in DNA: TGCGCCAGCAGTAAGGGATCCGGGGATGAAAAACTGTTTTTT.

The chain joins TRBV5-1 to TRBJ2-2; possible D gene TRBD1, 6 bases. Germline V CDR1 and CDR2: SGHRS, YFSETQ. The CDR3 is 14 residues long. The ends were cut back, 4 bases at V and 4 bases at J, with 11 bases in the middle. The CDR3 reads CASSPTGPTGELFF. The CDR3 DNA sequence: TGCGCCAGCAGCCCGACAGGCCCCACCGGGGAGCTGTTTTTT. Variable domain in full (rest from reference TRBV5-1 and TRBJ2-2): KAGVTQTPRYLIKTRGQQVTLSCSPISGHRSVSWYQQTPGQGLQFLFEYFSETQRNKGNFPGRFSGRQFSNSRSEMNVSTLELGDSALYLCASSPTGPTGELFFGEGSRLTVL.

By sample fraction, this clone is medium-sized. V usage is TRBV28 and J usage is TRBJ1-2; D unresolved. The CDR3 length is 12 residues. V was trimmed by 5 bases and J by 5 bases, leaving 9 bases between them. Germline V gene sequence: CDR1 MDHEN, CDR2 SYDVKM. The CDR3 DNA is TGTGCCAGCAGTCTTCCCTCTTATGGCTACACCTTC. This translates into CASSLPSYGYTF.

The rearrangement uses TRBV29-1 and TRBJ1-4, with 7 bases that match TRBD1. The CDR3 contains 14 residues. V dropped 2 bases and J dropped 7; count of bases not matched to a gene: 7. The germline CDR1 and CDR2 sequences are SQVTM and ANQGSEA. The CDR3 DNA follows: TGCAGCGTTGAAACGGGTCAGGGGGTTGAAAAACTGTTTTTT. Amino acid sequence: CSVETGQGVEKLFF. Full variable domain (remainder filled in from reference TRBV29-1 and TRBJ1-4): SAVISQKPSRDICQRGTSLTIQCQVDSQVTMMFWYRQQPGQSLTLIATANQGSEATYESGFVIDKFPISRPNLTFSTLTVSNMSPEDSSIYLCSVETGQGVEKLFFGSGTQLSVL.

The chain links TRBV5-4 to TRBJ1-1, with D possibly matching TRBD1 (5 bases). Germline V gene lookup returns CDR1 SGHNT and CDR2 YYREEE (reference sequence). CDR3 length: 15 amino acids. V was shortened by 2 bases and J by 0 bases, with 11 bases between the two germline ends. The chain's CDR3 is CASSFGVGLNTEAFF. The CDR3, as DNA: TGTGCCAGCAGCTTTGGGGTGGGGCTGAACACTGAAGCTTTCTTT.

The V and J genes are TRBV3-1 (or the pseudogene TRBV3-2) and TRBJ1-1; 8 nucleotides line up with TRBD1. Trimming removed 4 bases from V and 8 bases from J; junction bases left unmatched: 3. Germline-derived CDR1 and CDR2 are LGHDT and YNNKEL (reference sequence). This CDR3 contains 12 residues. CDR3 bases: TGTGCCAGCAGCCTCCGACAGGGGGAAGCTTTCTTT. Amino acid sequence: CASSLRQGEAFF.

Only a few counts were recorded for this clone. This sequence joins TRBV10-3 and TRBJ1-3; D is uncertain. V shed 4 bases and J shed 1 base, with 11 bases lying between them. Germline-derived CDR1 and CDR2 are ENHRY and SYGVKD. There are 15 residues in the CDR3. The CDR3 DNA reads TGTGCCATCAGTGCCGGGGAAAGATCTGGAAACACCATATATTTT. Its translation is CAISAGERSGNTIYF.

This chain uses TRBV29-1 with TRBJ2-5; 10 positions match TRBD2. CDR1 and CDR2 from the germline V gene are SQVTM and ANQGSEA. V shed 4 bases, J shed 4 bases, and the junction held 9 bases outside the gene matches. The CDR3 extends over 15 amino acids. The CDR3 loop reads CSVGSSGSGIETQYF. The CDR3, as DNA: TGCAGCGTTGGGTCTAGCGGGAGCGGGATAGAGACCCAGTACTTC.

The sample holds a few counts of this clone. The chain is built from TRBV28 and TRBJ1-2; D possibly corresponds to TRBD1 (5 bases). V was trimmed by 4 bases and J by 5 bases, leaving 26 bases between them. This CDR3 has 18 residues. Germline CDR1 is MDHEN and CDR2 is SYDVKM. CDR3 amino acids: CASSSPWYRPRDPYGYTF. Written as DNA, the CDR3 is TGTGCCAGCAGTTCGCCGTGGTACAGGCCACGAGATCCTTATGGCTACACCTTC.

This clone was observed once. This rearrangement joins TRBV6-2 or TRBV6-3 to TRBJ1-1; D remains unclear. This CDR3 has 14 amino acids. CDR1 is MNHEY, CDR2 SVGEGT, per germline. Trimming left V 0 bases short and J 5 bases short, with 10 bases between. The CDR3 DNA sequence: TGTGCCAGCAGTTACTCGATAAGAGGGACTGAAGCTTTCTTT. The encoded protein is CASSYSIRGTEAFF.

This rearrangement joins TRBV6-5 to TRBJ2-1; the match to TRBD2 covers 9 bases. J gave up 5 bases and V 7 bases, and 3 bases lay outside the gene matches. CDR1 is MNHEY, CDR2 SVGAGI, per germline. The CDR3 is 13 residues long. CDR3 in DNA: TGTGCCAGCACCCCTAGCGGGGACAATGAGCAGTTCTTC. Protein product: CASTPSGDNEQFF.